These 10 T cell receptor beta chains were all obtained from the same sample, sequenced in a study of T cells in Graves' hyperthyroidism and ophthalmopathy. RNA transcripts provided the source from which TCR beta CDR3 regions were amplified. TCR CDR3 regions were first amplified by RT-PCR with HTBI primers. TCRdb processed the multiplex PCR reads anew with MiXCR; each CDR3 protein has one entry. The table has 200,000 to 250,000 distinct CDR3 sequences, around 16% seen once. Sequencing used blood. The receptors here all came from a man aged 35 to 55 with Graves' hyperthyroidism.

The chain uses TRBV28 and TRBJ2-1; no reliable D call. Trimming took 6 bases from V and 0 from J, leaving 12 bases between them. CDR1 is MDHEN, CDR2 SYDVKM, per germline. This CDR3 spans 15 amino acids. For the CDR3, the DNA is TGTGCCAGCAGGCTGAGTGGCGGCTCCTACAATGAGCAGTTCTTC. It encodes CASRLSGGSYNEQFF. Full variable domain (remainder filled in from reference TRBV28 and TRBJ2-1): DVKVTQSSRYLVKRTGEKVFLECVQDMDHENMFWYRQDPGLGLRLIYFSYDVKMKEKGDIPEGYSVSREKKERFSLILESASTNQTSMYLCASRLSGGSYNEQFFGPGTRLTVL.

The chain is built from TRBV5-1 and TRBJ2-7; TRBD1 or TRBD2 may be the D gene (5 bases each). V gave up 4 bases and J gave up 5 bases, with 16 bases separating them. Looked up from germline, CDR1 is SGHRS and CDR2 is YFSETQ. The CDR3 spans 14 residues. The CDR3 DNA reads TGCGCCAGCAGCAACCGGGACCCGCGGGACGAGCAGTACTTC. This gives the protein CASSNRDPRDEQYF.

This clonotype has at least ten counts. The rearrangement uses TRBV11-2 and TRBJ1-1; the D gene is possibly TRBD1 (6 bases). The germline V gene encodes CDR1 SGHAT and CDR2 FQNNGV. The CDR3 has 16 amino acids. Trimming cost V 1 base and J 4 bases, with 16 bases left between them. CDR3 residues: CASSLALAGAVTEAFF. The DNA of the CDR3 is TGTGCCAGCAGCTTAGCCTTGGCAGGGGCCGTCACTGAAGCTTTCTTT.

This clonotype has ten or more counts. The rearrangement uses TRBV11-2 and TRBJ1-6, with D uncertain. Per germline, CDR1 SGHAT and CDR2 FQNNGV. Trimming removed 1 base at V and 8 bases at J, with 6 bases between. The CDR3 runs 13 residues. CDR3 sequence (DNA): TGTGCCAGCAGCTTAGGGCAGGATTCACCCCTCCACTTT. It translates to CASSLGQDSPLHF.

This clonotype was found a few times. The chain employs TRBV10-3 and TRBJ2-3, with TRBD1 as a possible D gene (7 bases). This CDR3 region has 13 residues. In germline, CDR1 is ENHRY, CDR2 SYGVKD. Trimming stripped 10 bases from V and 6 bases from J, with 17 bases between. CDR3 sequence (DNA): TGTGCCACTTCGACAGGGACTCAGGATACGCAGTATTTT. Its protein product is CATSTGTQDTQYF.

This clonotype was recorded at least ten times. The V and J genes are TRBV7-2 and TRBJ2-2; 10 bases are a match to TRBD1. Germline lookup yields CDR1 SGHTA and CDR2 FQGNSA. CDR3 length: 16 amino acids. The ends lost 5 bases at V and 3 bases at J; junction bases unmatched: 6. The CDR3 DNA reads TGTGCCAGCAGCCCCGGGACAGGGGACTACACCGGGGAGCTGTTTTTT. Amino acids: CASSPGTGDYTGELFF.

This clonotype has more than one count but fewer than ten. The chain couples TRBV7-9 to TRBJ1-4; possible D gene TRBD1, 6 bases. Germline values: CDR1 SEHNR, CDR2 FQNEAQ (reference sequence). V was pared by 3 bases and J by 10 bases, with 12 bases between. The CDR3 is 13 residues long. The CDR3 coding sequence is TGTGCCAGCAGCTTTACCTCACAGGGAAAACTGTTTTTT. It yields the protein CASSFTSQGKLFF.

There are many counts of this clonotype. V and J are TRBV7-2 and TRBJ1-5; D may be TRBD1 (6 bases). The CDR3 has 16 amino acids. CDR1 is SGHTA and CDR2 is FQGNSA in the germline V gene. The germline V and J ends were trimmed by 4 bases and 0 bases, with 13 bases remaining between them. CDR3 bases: TGTGCCAGCAGCTCCCCCCCGGGACATAGCAATCAGCCCCAGCATTTT. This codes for CASSSPPGHSNQPQHF.

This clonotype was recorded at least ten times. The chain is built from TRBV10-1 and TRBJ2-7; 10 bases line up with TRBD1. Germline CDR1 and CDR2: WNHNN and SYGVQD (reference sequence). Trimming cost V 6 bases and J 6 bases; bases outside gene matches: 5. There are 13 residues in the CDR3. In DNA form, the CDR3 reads TGCGCCAGCAGCCCTGGGACAGGGGCCGAGCAGTACTTC. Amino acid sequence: CASSPGTGAEQYF.

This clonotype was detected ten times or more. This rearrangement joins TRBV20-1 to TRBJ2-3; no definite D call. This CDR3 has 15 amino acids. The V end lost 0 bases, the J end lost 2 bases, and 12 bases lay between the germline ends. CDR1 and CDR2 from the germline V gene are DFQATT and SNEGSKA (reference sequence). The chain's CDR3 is CSAREQRRDTDTQYF. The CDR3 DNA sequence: TGCAGTGCTAGAGAACAGCGCAGAGACACAGATACGCAGTATTTT.